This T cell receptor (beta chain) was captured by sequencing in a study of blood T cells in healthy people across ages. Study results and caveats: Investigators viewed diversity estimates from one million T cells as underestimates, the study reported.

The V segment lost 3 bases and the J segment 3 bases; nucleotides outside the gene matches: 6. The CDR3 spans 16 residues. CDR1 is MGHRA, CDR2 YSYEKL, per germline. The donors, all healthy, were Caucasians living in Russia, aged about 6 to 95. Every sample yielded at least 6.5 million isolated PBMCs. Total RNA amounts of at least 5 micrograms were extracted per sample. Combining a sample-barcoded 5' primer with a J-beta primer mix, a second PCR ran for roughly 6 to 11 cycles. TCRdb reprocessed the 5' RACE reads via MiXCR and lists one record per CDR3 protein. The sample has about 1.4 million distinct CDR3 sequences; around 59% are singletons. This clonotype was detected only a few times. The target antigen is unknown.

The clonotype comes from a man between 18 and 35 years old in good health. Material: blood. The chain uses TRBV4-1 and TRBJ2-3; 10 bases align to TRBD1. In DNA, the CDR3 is TGCGCCAGCAGCCATGGCGGGACAGGGGAAACAGATACGCAGTATTTT. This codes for CASSHGGTGETDTQYF.